This entry lists 11 T cell receptor beta chains sequenced from one sample in a study of T cell responses to AZD1222 COVID-19 vaccine. Assay used: immunoSEQ multiplex PCR; TCRdb lists only in-frame clones, some missing. The data hold about 120,000 clones, with approximately 94% observed a single time. This sample comprised peripheral blood, obtained 28 days after the second AZD1222 dose. These receptors originate from an adult who received the AZD1222 COVID-19 vaccine.

J is TRBJ2-5 and V is TRBV7-9; no clear D. Germline CDR1 is SEHNR and CDR2 is FQNEAQ (reference sequence). V lost 3 bases, J lost 1 base, and 12 bases lay in between. This CDR3 contains 15 residues. CDR3 DNA: TGTGCCAGCAGCTTTGGCAGCCGACGCCAAGAGACCCAGTACTTC. Its protein is CASSFGSRRQETQYF.

The chain combines TRBV6-5 with TRBJ1-1; D not resolved. In germline, CDR1 is MNHEY, CDR2 SVGAGI. The V and J ends lost 6 bases and 1 base respectively, with 15 bases between them. The CDR3 totals 15 residues. The CDR3 bases are TGTGCCAGCAGCCTCACTTGGACGGAGAACACTGAAGCTTTCTTT. Residues: CASSLTWTENTEAFF.

The V and J genes are TRBV19 and TRBJ1-1; 7 positions match TRBD1. In germline, CDR1 is LNHDA, CDR2 SQIVND (reference sequence). The CDR3 contains 13 residues. J was trimmed by 4 bases and V by 3 bases; bases with no gene match: 2. The CDR3 DNA is TGTGCCAGTAGTATTAACAGGGGCACTGAAGCTTTCTTT. Amino acid sequence: CASSINRGTEAFF.

V and J are TRBV7-9 and TRBJ1-4; 10 bases line up with TRBD1. V shed 4 bases and J 2 bases; nucleotides not matched to a gene: 10. The CDR3 consists of 18 residues. Germline V lookup: CDR1 SEHNR, CDR2 FQNEAQ (reference sequence). The CDR3 here is CASSSLPTGGPTNEKLFF. CDR3 sequence (DNA): TGTGCCAGCAGCTCTTTACCGACAGGGGGCCCCACTAATGAAAAACTGTTTTTT. The variable domain in full, with the rest retrieved from reference TRBV7-9 and TRBJ1-4, is DTGVSQNPRHKITKRGQNVTFRCDPISEHNRLYWYRQTLGQGPEFLTYFQNEAQLEKSRLLSDRFSAERPKGSFSTLEIQRTEQGDSAMYLCASSSLPTGGPTNEKLFFGSGTQLSVL.

V and J are TRBV27 and TRBJ2-3, with 12 bases matching TRBD2. V lost 0 bases and J lost 5; bases outside the gene matches: 3. The germline V gene encodes CDR1 MNHEY and CDR2 SMNVEV (reference sequence). The CDR3 sequence is 16 residues long. The CDR3 DNA reads TGTGCCAGCAGTTTATCCCTAGCGGGGGGGCAAGATACGCAGTATTTT. This translates into CASSLSLAGGQDTQYF.

This rearrangement joins TRBV20-1 to TRBJ2-7; D unresolved. The germline V and J ends were trimmed by 4 bases and 3 bases, with 16 bases remaining between them. Germline CDR1 reads DFQATT; CDR2 reads SNEGSKA (reference sequence). CDR3 length equals 14 residues. The CDR3 is CSAIDGKSVYEQYF. The DNA for the CDR3 is TGCAGTGCTATTGATGGCAAATCAGTCTACGAGCAGTACTTC.

In DNA form, the CDR3 reads TGCAGCGTTGAGGGGACAGGGAACACTGAAGCTTTCTTT. As protein: CSVEGTGNTEAFF. The rearrangement links TRBV29-1 to TRBJ1-1; 8 bases align to TRBD1. Germline V lookup: CDR1 SQVTM, CDR2 ANQGSEA. The CDR3 consists of 13 residues. V dropped 3 bases and J dropped 1; count of bases not matched to a gene: 1.

The chain uses TRBV29-1 and TRBJ2-1; tentatively, D is TRBD1 (6 bases). V lost 7 bases, J lost 9 bases, and 19 bases lay in between. CDR3 length: 13 amino acids. The germline gives CDR1 SQVTM, CDR2 ANQGSEA. The CDR3: CSGGPGSEGEQFF. CDR3 coding DNA: TGCAGCGGGGGGCCAGGGAGTGAGGGTGAGCAGTTCTTC.

The chain carries TRBV5-1 and TRBJ2-2; D is tentatively TRBD1 or TRBD2 (5 bases each). Trimming took 3 bases from V and 10 from J, leaving 16 bases between them. The V gene's germline CDR1 is SGHRS and CDR2 YFSETQ. This CDR3 comprises 14 residues. CDR3 sequence: CASSWGRPTQELFF. CDR3 in DNA: TGCGCCAGCAGCTGGGGACGGCCCACCCAGGAGCTGTTTTTT.

V and J are TRBV6-6 and TRBJ2-1, with TRBD2 as a possible D gene (6 bases). Trimming took off 5 bases at V and 5 bases at J, with 10 bases between the two ends. The CDR3 has 13 amino acids. From germline, CDR1 is MNHNY and CDR2 SVGAGI (reference sequence). CDR3 protein: CASSAWGDNEQFF. The CDR3, as DNA: TGTGCCAGCAGTGCGTGGGGGGACAATGAGCAGTTCTTC.

The chain employs TRBV11-2 and TRBJ2-7; tentative D call: TRBD1 (7 bases). The ends were cut back, 1 base at V and 2 bases at J, with 9 bases in the middle. The germline V gene encodes CDR1 SGHAT and CDR2 FQNNGV. The CDR3 has 14 amino acids. CDR3 residues: CASSLAGGTYEQYF. The CDR3 DNA sequence: TGTGCCAGCAGCTTAGCAGGGGGGACCTACGAGCAGTACTTC.